This TCR beta chain was profiled in a study of T cell repertoires in cytomegalovirus infection. General study points: Clonotype analysis showed dominance of the ex vivo response by HLA-C-restricted CMV-specific TCR beta clonotypes.

One entry per CDR3 protein results from TCRdb running MiXCR on the reads. The sample includes about 770,000 distinct CDR3 sequences, approximately 32% of them seen just once. Between the trimmed V and J ends, which lost 0 bases and 1 base, there was a span of 3 bases. Germline CDR1 reads MNHEY; CDR2 reads SMNVEV (reference sequence). This CDR3 has 13 amino acids. This clonotype was counted a few times. Antigen specificity is unknown. V gene TRBV27 combines with J gene TRBJ2-5; D is undetermined. The sequence derives from a human donor in good health (CMV status not recorded). Some clones in this sample may be carry-over from other donors' samples. The specimen comprised cultured CD8+ T cells from PBMCs, sampled from culture after CMV antigen stimulation. Here the CDR3 reads CASSLSSQETQYF. CDR3 nucleotides: TGTGCCAGCAGTTTATCTTCCCAAGAGACCCAGTACTTC.